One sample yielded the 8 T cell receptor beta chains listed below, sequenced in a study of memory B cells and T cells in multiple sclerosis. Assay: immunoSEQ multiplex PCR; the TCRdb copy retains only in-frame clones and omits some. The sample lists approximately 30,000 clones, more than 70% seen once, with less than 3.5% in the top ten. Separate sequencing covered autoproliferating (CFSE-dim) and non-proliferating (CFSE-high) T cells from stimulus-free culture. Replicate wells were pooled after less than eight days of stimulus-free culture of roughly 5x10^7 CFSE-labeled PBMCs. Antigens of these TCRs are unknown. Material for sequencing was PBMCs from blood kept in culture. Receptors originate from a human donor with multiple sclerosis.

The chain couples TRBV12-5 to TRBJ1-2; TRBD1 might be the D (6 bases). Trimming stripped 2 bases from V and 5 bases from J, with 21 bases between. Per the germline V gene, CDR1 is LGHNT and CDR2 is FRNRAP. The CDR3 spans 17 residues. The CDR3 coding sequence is TGTGCTAGTGGTTTGAAAGACAGCGACAGGCGTAGATATGGCTACACCTTC. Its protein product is CASGLKDSDRRRYGYTF.

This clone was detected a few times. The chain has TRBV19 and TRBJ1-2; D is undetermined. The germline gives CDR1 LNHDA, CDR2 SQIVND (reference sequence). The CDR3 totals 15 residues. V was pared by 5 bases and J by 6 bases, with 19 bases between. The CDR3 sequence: CASSLPGSLYNGYTF. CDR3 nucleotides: TGTGCCAGTAGTCTCCCCGGGAGTCTATACAATGGCTACACCTTC.

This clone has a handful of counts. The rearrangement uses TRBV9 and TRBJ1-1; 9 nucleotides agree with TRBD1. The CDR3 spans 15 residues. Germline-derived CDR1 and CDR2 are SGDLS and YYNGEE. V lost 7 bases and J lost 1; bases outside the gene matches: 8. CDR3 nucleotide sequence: TGTGCCAGCTCACAGGGGGCGGCTTCGAACACTGAAGCTTTCTTT. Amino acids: CASSQGAASNTEAFF.

The CDR3 region is CASSEGAGVSYEQYF. DNA of the CDR3: TGTGCCAGCAGTGAAGGGGCAGGGGTATCCTACGAGCAGTACTTC. The chain employs TRBV2 and TRBJ2-7; D may be TRBD1 (6 bases). Trimming took off 1 base at V and 1 base at J, with 11 bases between the two ends. Germline CDR1 SNHLY, CDR2 FYNNEI. The CDR3 spans 15 residues.

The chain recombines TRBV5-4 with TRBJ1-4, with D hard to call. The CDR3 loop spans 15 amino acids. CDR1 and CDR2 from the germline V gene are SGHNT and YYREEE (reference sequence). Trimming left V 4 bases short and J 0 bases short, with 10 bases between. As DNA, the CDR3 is TGTGCCAGCAGCGCCTACCCTGCAACTAATGAAAAACTGTTTTTT. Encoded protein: CASSAYPATNEKLFF.

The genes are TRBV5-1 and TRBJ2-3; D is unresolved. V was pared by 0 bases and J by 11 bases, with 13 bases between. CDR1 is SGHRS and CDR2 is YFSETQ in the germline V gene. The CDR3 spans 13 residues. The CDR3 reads CASSLASTSWQYF. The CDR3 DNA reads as TGCGCCAGCAGCTTGGCGTCGACCTCCTGGCAGTATTTT.

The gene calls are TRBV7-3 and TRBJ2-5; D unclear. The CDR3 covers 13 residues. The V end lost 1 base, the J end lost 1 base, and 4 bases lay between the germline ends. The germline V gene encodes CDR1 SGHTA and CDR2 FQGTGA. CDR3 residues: CASSLSGQETQYF. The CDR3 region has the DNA TGTGCCAGCAGCTTAAGCGGCCAAGAGACCCAGTACTTC. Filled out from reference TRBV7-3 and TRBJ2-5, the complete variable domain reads GAGVSQTPSNKVTEKGKYVELRCDPISGHTALYWYRQSLGQGPEFLIYFQGTGAADDSGLPNDRFFAVRPEGSVSTLKIQRTERGDSAVYLCASSLSGQETQYFGPGTRLLVL.

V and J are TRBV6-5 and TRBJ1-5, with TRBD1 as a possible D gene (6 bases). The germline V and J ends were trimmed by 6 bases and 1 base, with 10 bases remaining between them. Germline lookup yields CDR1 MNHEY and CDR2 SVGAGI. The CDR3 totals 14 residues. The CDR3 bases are TGTGCCAGCAGACAGGGCCAAAGCAATCAGCCCCAGCATTTT. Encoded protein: CASRQGQSNQPQHF.